The T cell receptor (beta chain) under discussion was sequenced for a study of T cell repertoires in cytomegalovirus infection. Regarding this clonotype: Its antigen is unidentified.

V was shortened by 6 bases and J by 2 bases, with 8 bases between the two germline ends. The germline V gene encodes CDR1 LNHDA and CDR2 SQIVND (reference sequence). CDR3 size: 14 residues. MiXCR, applied by TCRdb to the reads, yields one record per CDR3 protein. This table has hundreds of thousands of distinct CDR3 sequences, about 42% appearing once. The TCR comes from a human donor in good health (CMV status not recorded). Some clones in this sample may be carry-over from other donors' samples. Sample: cultured PBMCs, taken from culture after CMV antigen stimulation. The V gene is TRBV19, the J gene TRBJ1-6, with unresolved D. The CDR3 sequence is CASRQRPYNSPLHF. The CDR3 DNA sequence: TGTGCCAGTAGGCAGCGACCCTATAATTCACCCCTCCACTTT. Supplemented by reference TRBV19 and TRBJ1-6, the full variable domain reads DGGITQSPKYLFRKEGQNVTLSCEQNLNHDAMYWYRQDPGQGLRLIYYSQIVNDFQKGDIAEGYSVSREKKESFPLTVTSAQKNPTAFYLCASRQRPYNSPLHFGNGTRLTVT.